This is a list of T cell receptor beta chains from one sample in a study of PD-L1 blockade in urothelial cancer. Sequencing used immunoSEQ multiplex PCR; TCRdb keeps in-frame clones, though not all of them. The profile shows tens of thousands of clones, 85% to 90% of them singletons. The material was PBMCs, obtained around atezolizumab (anti-PD-L1) treatment. The receptor set was obtained from a man in his 70s with urothelial cancer. Both conserved end residues are part of each CDR3. D genes are given only for firm matches. Clone size is given for some rows only: seen once, a few or many times, or a class if the clone is expanded.

J gene: TRBJ2-1; V gene: TRBV5-4; clone size: NA; D gene: NA; CDR3 protein: CASSPGLYNEQFF; CDR3 DNA: TGTGCCAGCAGCCCGGGACTGTACAATGAGCAGTTCTTC
J gene: TRBJ2-5; V gene: TRBV10-3; clone size: NA; D gene: TRBD2; CDR3 protein: CAISESRTSDQETQYF; CDR3 DNA: TGTGCCATCAGTGAGTCACGAACTAGCGACCAAGAGACCCAGTACTTC
J gene: TRBJ2-7; V gene: TRBV5-6; clone size: NA; D gene: NA; CDR3 protein: CASSLTGPYEQYF; CDR3 DNA: TGTGCCAGCAGCTTGACAGGGCCATACGAGCAGTACTTC
J gene: TRBJ2-1; V gene: TRBV7-3; clone size: NA; D gene: TRBD2; CDR3 protein: CASSPGLAPYNEQFF; CDR3 DNA: TGTGCCAGCAGCCCCGGACTAGCGCCCTACAATGAGCAGTTCTTC
J gene: TRBJ2-7; V gene: TRBV18; clone size: NA; D gene: TRBD2; CDR3 protein: CASSPREGGEQYF; CDR3 DNA: TGTGCCAGCTCCCCCAGGGAGGGCGGCGAGCAGTACTTC
J gene: TRBJ1-1; V gene: TRBV6-5; clone size: NA; D gene: TRBD1; CDR3 protein: CASSYGVQGLHGVFF; CDR3 DNA: TGTGCCAGCAGTTACGGGGTACAGGGGCTTCACGGTGTTTTCTTT
J gene: TRBJ2-5; V gene: TRBV27; clone size: once; D gene: NA; CDR3 protein: CASSLDYRTGQETQYF; CDR3 DNA: TGTGCCAGCAGTTTAGACTATAGGACCGGCCAAGAGACCCAGTACTTC
J gene: TRBJ2-3; V gene: TRBV6-5; clone size: NA; D gene: TRBD2; CDR3 protein: CASTRAGIPDTQYF; CDR3 DNA: TGTGCCAGCACGAGAGCGGGGATTCCAGATACGCAGTATTTT
J gene: TRBJ2-5; V gene: TRBV9; clone size: NA; D gene: NA; CDR3 protein: CASSPNDRRQETQYF; CDR3 DNA: TGTGCCAGCAGCCCTAACGACAGACGCCAAGAGACCCAGTACTTC
J gene: TRBJ2-1; V gene: TRBV7-9; clone size: once; D gene: NA; CDR3 protein: CASSPNLGNEQFF; CDR3 DNA: TGTGCCAGCAGCCCCAATCTAGGAAATGAGCAGTTCTTC
J gene: TRBJ2-7; V gene: TRBV19; clone size: NA; D gene: NA; CDR3 protein: CASSLGEGASYEQYF; CDR3 DNA: TGTGCCAGTAGTCTGGGAGAGGGAGCCTCCTACGAGCAGTACTTC
J gene: TRBJ2-1; V gene: TRBV5-8; clone size: NA; D gene: NA; CDR3 protein: CASSLNGYDEAKQFF; CDR3 DNA: TGTGCCAGCAGCCTTAATGGCTACGACGAGGCAAAGCAGTTCTTC
J gene: TRBJ2-7; V gene: TRBV19; clone size: NA; D gene: TRBD2; CDR3 protein: CASSFGLAAYEQYF; CDR3 DNA: TGTGCCAGTAGTTTTGGACTAGCGGCCTACGAGCAGTACTTC
J gene: TRBJ1-3; V gene: TRBV5-4; clone size: NA; D gene: TRBD1; CDR3 protein: CASSRDRTSGNTIYF; CDR3 DNA: TGTGCCAGCAGCAGGGACAGGACCTCTGGAAACACCATATATTTT
J gene: TRBJ2-1; V gene: TRBV4-1; clone size: NA; D gene: NA; CDR3 protein: CASSQDRRRHNEQFF; CDR3 DNA: TGCGCCAGCAGCCAAGATCGGCGGCGGCACAATGAGCAGTTCTTC
J gene: TRBJ2-1; V gene: TRBV5-1; clone size: NA; D gene: NA; CDR3 protein: CASSLELLSYNEQFF; CDR3 DNA: TGCGCCAGCAGCTTGGAACTATTGTCCTACAATGAGCAGTTCTTC
J gene: TRBJ2-5; V gene: TRBV5-6; clone size: NA; D gene: TRBD2; CDR3 protein: CASSLVVAGPQETQYF; CDR3 DNA: TGTGCCAGCAGCTTGGTGGTAGCGGGACCCCAAGAGACCCAGTACTTC
J gene: TRBJ2-3; V gene: TRBV5-1; clone size: once; D gene: NA; CDR3 protein: CASSLSVLTSTDTQYF; CDR3 DNA: TGCGCCAGCAGCTTGAGTGTCCTAACTAGCACAGATACGCAGTATTTT
J gene: TRBJ2-5; V gene: TRBV11-2; clone size: NA; D gene: NA; CDR3 protein: CASSFDRTQETQYF; CDR3 DNA: TGTGCCAGCAGTTTCGACAGGACCCAAGAGACCCAGTACTTC
J gene: TRBJ2-7; V gene: TRBV27; clone size: NA; D gene: TRBD1; CDR3 protein: CASSLSRTGLEQYF; CDR3 DNA: TGTGCCAGCAGTTTATCCCGGACAGGGCTCGAGCAGTACTTC
J gene: TRBJ1-5; V gene: TRBV5-5; clone size: NA; D gene: NA; CDR3 protein: CASSLAGGAHQPQHF; CDR3 DNA: TGTGCCAGCAGCTTGGCGGGGGGCGCACATCAGCCCCAGCATTTT
J gene: TRBJ2-5; V gene: TRBV18; clone size: few; D gene: NA; CDR3 protein: CASSLLASETQYF; CDR3 DNA: TGTGCCAGCTCACTCCTAGCGAGCGAGACCCAGTACTTC
J gene: TRBJ2-5; V gene: TRBV14; clone size: NA; D gene: NA; CDR3 protein: CASSQDGTGTTQYF; CDR3 DNA: TGTGCCAGCAGCCAAGACGGAACAGGGACGACCCAGTACTTC
J gene: TRBJ2-7; V gene: TRBV12-5; clone size: NA; D gene: TRBD1; CDR3 protein: CASASFGDSSYEQYF; CDR3 DNA: TGTGCTAGTGCCTCATTTGGGGACAGCTCCTACGAGCAGTACTTC
J gene: TRBJ2-7; V gene: TRBV11-2; clone size: NA; D gene: NA; CDR3 protein: CASRYTQNGAYEQYF; CDR3 DNA: TGTGCCAGCAGATACACCCAAAATGGTGCCTACGAGCAGTACTTC
J gene: TRBJ2-7; V gene: TRBV4-2; clone size: NA; D gene: TRBD2; CDR3 protein: CASSQDRTSVYEQYF; CDR3 DNA: TGTGCCAGCAGCCAAGATCGGACTAGCGTCTACGAGCAGTACTTC
J gene: TRBJ2-7; V gene: TRBV28; clone size: NA; D gene: TRBD1; CDR3 protein: CASSTTRTGAGYEQYF; CDR3 DNA: TGTGCCAGCAGTACAACCCGGACAGGGGCAGGTTACGAGCAGTACTTC
J gene: TRBJ2-1; V gene: TRBV5-1; clone size: NA; D gene: NA; CDR3 protein: CASSFSTDEQFF; CDR3 DNA: TGCGCCAGCAGCTTTAGCACGGATGAGCAGTTCTTC
J gene: TRBJ2-2; V gene: TRBV6-6; clone size: NA; D gene: NA; CDR3 protein: CASRSGWGTGELFF; CDR3 DNA: TGTGCCAGCAGGAGCGGGTGGGGCACCGGGGAGCTGTTTTTT
J gene: TRBJ2-2; V gene: TRBV2; clone size: NA; D gene: NA; CDR3 protein: CASRDSTLGELFF; CDR3 DNA: TGTGCCAGCAGGGACAGCACCTTGGGGGAGCTGTTTTTT
J gene: TRBJ2-3; V gene: TRBV5-1; clone size: NA; D gene: NA; CDR3 protein: CASSLGGDTQYF; CDR3 DNA: TGCGCCAGCAGCTTGGGCGGAGATACGCAGTATTTT
J gene: TRBJ1-2; V gene: TRBV5-1; clone size: many; D gene: NA; CDR3 protein: CASSDALGQTYGYTF; CDR3 DNA: TGCGCCAGCAGCGACGCCCTAGGACAGACCTATGGCTACACCTTC
J gene: TRBJ1-5; V gene: TRBV5-5; clone size: NA; D gene: TRBD1; CDR3 protein: CASSFTGGNQPQHF; CDR3 DNA: TGTGCCAGCAGCTTTACAGGGGGCAATCAGCCCCAGCATTTT
J gene: TRBJ1-5; V gene: TRBV27; clone size: NA; D gene: TRBD1; CDR3 protein: CASSFTGGGNQPQHF; CDR3 DNA: TGTGCCAGCAGTTTTACAGGGGGTGGGAATCAGCCCCAGCATTTT
J gene: TRBJ1-1; V gene: TRBV27; clone size: once; D gene: TRBD1; CDR3 protein: CASLKTGLNTEAFF; CDR3 DNA: TGTGCCAGTCTAAAGACAGGGCTTAACACTGAAGCTTTCTTT
J gene: TRBJ2-1; V gene: TRBV27; clone size: NA; D gene: TRBD2; CDR3 protein: CASTKGRTSGTNEQFF; CDR3 DNA: TGTGCCAGCACCAAAGGGAGGACTAGCGGGACGAATGAGCAGTTCTTC
J gene: TRBJ1-2; V gene: TRBV7-9; clone size: NA; D gene: NA; CDR3 protein: CATDINYGYTF; CDR3 DNA: TGTGCCACCGACATAAACTATGGCTACACCTTC
J gene: TRBJ2-1; V gene: TRBV6-6; clone size: NA; D gene: TRBD1; CDR3 protein: CASSPGGTGSYNEQFF; CDR3 DNA: TGTGCCAGCAGTCCCGGAGGGACAGGCTCCTACAATGAGCAGTTCTTC
J gene: TRBJ1-2; V gene: TRBV4-1; clone size: NA; D gene: TRBD1; CDR3 protein: CASSQAWDRGNYGYTF; CDR3 DNA: TGCGCCAGCAGCCAAGCATGGGACAGGGGGAACTATGGCTACACCTTC
J gene: TRBJ2-7; V gene: TRBV6-5; clone size: NA; D gene: NA; CDR3 protein: CASSYSIAETNYEQYF; CDR3 DNA: TGTGCCAGCAGTTACTCGATTGCAGAGACAAACTACGAGCAGTACTTC
J gene: TRBJ1-2; V gene: TRBV15; clone size: NA; D gene: TRBD1; CDR3 protein: CATSRPDRESYTF; CDR3 DNA: TGTGCCACCAGCAGACCGGACAGGGAAAGCTACACCTTC
J gene: TRBJ2-1; V gene: TRBV19; clone size: once; D gene: NA; CDR3 protein: CASSKTTMSYNEQFF; CDR3 DNA: TGTGCCAGTAGTAAGACTACTATGTCCTACAATGAGCAGTTCTTC
J gene: TRBJ1-2; V gene: TRBV18; clone size: NA; D gene: NA; CDR3 protein: CASSPESRGYGYTF; CDR3 DNA: TGTGCCAGCTCACCTGAATCCAGGGGCTATGGCTACACCTTC
J gene: TRBJ2-2; V gene: TRBV7-3; clone size: NA; D gene: NA; CDR3 protein: CASRGGTNTGELFF; CDR3 DNA: TGTGCCAGCAGAGGCGGGACGAACACCGGGGAGCTGTTTTTT
J gene: TRBJ2-7; V gene: TRBV5-1; clone size: NA; D gene: TRBD1; CDR3 protein: CASSTDRSYEQYF; CDR3 DNA: TGCGCCAGCAGCACGGACAGGTCCTACGAGCAGTACTTC
J gene: TRBJ1-1; V gene: TRBV4-1; clone size: NA; D gene: TRBD1; CDR3 protein: CASSQPPGQGTEAFF; CDR3 DNA: TGCGCCAGCAGCCAACCCCCGGGACAGGGGACTGAAGCTTTCTTT
J gene: TRBJ2-7; V gene: TRBV29-1; clone size: few; D gene: NA; CDR3 protein: CSVGVGDSYEQYF; CDR3 DNA: TGCAGCGTTGGTGTGGGAGACTCCTACGAGCAGTACTTC
J gene: TRBJ1-2; V gene: TRBV11-2; clone size: NA; D gene: NA; CDR3 protein: CASSLGGTGQAYGYTF; CDR3 DNA: TGTGCCAGCAGCTTAGGAGGTACAGGGCAGGCCTATGGCTACACCTTC
J gene: TRBJ2-1; V gene: TRBV9; clone size: NA; D gene: TRBD2; CDR3 protein: CASSVGAGESDNEQFF; CDR3 DNA: TGTGCCAGCAGCGTAGGGGCGGGGGAGTCGGATAATGAGCAGTTCTTC
J gene: TRBJ2-5; V gene: TRBV5-4; clone size: NA; D gene: TRBD1; CDR3 protein: CASRGGDSTSETQYF; CDR3 DNA: TGTGCCAGCAGGGGTGGGGACAGCACCTCAGAGACCCAGTACTTC
J gene: TRBJ2-5; V gene: TRBV18; clone size: NA; D gene: TRBD2; CDR3 protein: CASSQPGLPETQYF; CDR3 DNA: TGTGCCAGCTCCCAACCGGGACTACCAGAGACCCAGTACTTC
J gene: TRBJ1-3; V gene: TRBV6-5; clone size: once; D gene: TRBD1; CDR3 protein: CASSPDRAAGNTIYF; CDR3 DNA: TGTGCCAGCAGCCCGGACAGGGCGGCTGGAAACACCATATATTTT
J gene: TRBJ1-2; V gene: TRBV2; clone size: NA; D gene: NA; CDR3 protein: CASSGSDTSSYGYTF; CDR3 DNA: TGTGCCAGCAGTGGTTCGGACACCTCTTCGTATGGCTACACCTTC
J gene: TRBJ2-6; V gene: TRBV5-6; clone size: NA; D gene: NA; CDR3 protein: CASSNVARLSGANVLTF; CDR3 DNA: TGTGCCAGCAGCAATGTAGCGCGCCTATCTGGGGCCAACGTCCTGACTTTC
J gene: TRBJ2-7; V gene: TRBV28; clone size: NA; D gene: NA; CDR3 protein: CASRSGTGFLSEQYF; CDR3 DNA: TGTGCCAGCAGGAGCGGGACAGGCTTTTTATCCGAGCAGTACTTC